The entry below describes one T cell receptor beta chain. The data stem from a study of blood T cell repertoires in COVID-19. Here immunoSEQ multiplex PCR was the method, and the copy in TCRdb shows in-frame clones only, minus some. The sample holds about 180,000 clones, 75% to 90% seen once. The CDR3 runs to 11 residues. Trimming removed 3 bases from V and 5 bases from J, with 7 bases in between. In germline, CDR1 is DFQATT, CDR2 SNEGSKA (reference sequence). Cohort allocation depended upon clinical history that participants reported. Sequenced: PBMCs or T cells enriched from blood (not recorded which). The TCR comes from a man aged 35 to 55 who had recovered from COVID-19. The rearrangement uses TRBV20-1 and TRBJ1-1, with D tentatively TRBD1 (5 bases). The DNA for the CDR3 is TGCAGTGCTAGCGGGGGGACTGAAGCTTTCTTT. This codes for CSASGGTEAFF.